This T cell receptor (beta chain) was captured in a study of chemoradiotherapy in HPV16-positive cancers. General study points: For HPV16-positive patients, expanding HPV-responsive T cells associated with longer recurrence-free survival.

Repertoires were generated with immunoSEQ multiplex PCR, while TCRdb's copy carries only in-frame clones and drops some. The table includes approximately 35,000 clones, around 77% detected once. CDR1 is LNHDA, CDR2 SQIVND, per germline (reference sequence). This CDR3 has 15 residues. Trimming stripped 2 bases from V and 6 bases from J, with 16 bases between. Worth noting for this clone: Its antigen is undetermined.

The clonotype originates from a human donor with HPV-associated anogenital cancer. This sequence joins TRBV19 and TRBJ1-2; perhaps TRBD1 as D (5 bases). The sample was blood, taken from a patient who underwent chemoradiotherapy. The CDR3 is CASSIWVQAGNGYTF. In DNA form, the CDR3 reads TGTGCCAGTAGTATATGGGTACAGGCGGGCAATGGCTACACCTTC.